This T cell receptor beta chain was found in a study of T cells in Graves' hyperthyroidism and ophthalmopathy. Study-level results: It was a median roughly 6.5 months before onset that the model predicted ophthalmopathy. Ophthalmopathy and stable hyperthyroidism were separated by a 13 V-J model. Among clonotypes expanded in thyroid above 0.001, most were also found in blood.

The CDR3 runs to 15 residues. Per the germline V gene, CDR1 is MDHEN and CDR2 is SYDVKM. The V end lost 3 bases, the J end lost 1 base, and 10 bases lay between the germline ends. From RNA transcripts, TCR beta CDR3 regions were amplified. First-round RT-PCR with HTBI primers amplified the TCR CDR3 region. TCRdb itself ran the multiplex PCR reads through MiXCR, one entry per CDR3 protein. The profile shows about 370,000 distinct CDR3 sequences, approximately 16% of them singletons. Comment on this clonotype: Its antigen remains unidentified.

The clonotype originates from a woman aged 60-75 years with Graves' ophthalmopathy. Sample: blood. The V call is TRBV28, the J call TRBJ1-5, with D unresolved. The CDR3 is CASSFWRVSNQPQHF. The CDR3 DNA reads TGTGCCAGCAGTTTTTGGAGAGTCAGCAATCAGCCCCAGCATTTT. The full variable domain, in which reference TRBV28 and TRBJ1-5 provide the parts outside the CDR3, is DVKVTQSSRYLVKRTGEKVFLECVQDMDHENMFWYRQDPGLGLRLIYFSYDVKMKEKGDIPEGYSVSREKKERFSLILESASTNQTSMYLCASSFWRVSNQPQHFGDGTRLSIL.